This T cell receptor (beta chain) is drawn from a study of cytomegalovirus exposure and HLA in healthy donors. Germline loops: CDR1 SGHDN, CDR2 FVKESK. The CDR3 totals 12 residues. V gave up 5 bases and J gave up 4 bases, with 8 bases separating them. Study-wide results and caveats: Evidence from a later analysis indicated that most CMV-associated TCR beta chains looked HLA-restricted. Rarity marked most TCR sequences, yet some public TCRs occurred in many donors.

As to this clone: Its antigen is unidentified.

The study ran its PCR with 60 Vbeta and 13 Jbeta primers. Produced via immunoSEQ multiplex PCR; TCRdb's table is partial and in-frame only. The sample consists of some 140,000 clones, approximately 80% of them appearing once. The sequenced sample was PBMCs. The sequence derives from a man under 40 in good health and CMV-seropositive. The rearrangement joins TRBV14 to TRBJ1-2; possibly TRBD1 for D (5 bases). The CDR3 loop is CASSRGGYGYTF. The CDR3 DNA is TGTGCCAGCAGCAGGGGAGGCTATGGCTACACCTTC.